Listed below are T cell receptor beta chains from one sample, sequenced in a study of blood T cell repertoires in COVID-19. Data came from immunoSEQ multiplex PCR; TCRdb stores just in-frame clones and leaves some out. The sample lists 250,000 or so clones; around 90% were seen once. Sequences were obtained from peripheral blood. The receptors come from a man aged 80 or over with acute or convalescent COVID-19. Both conserved end residues are part of each CDR3. Fields, in order: clone size, D gene, V gene, J gene, CDR3 protein, CDR3 DNA. D genes are given only for firm matches. Only part of the rows carry a size: once, few, many, or a class if the clone is expanded.

abundance: -; d_gene: TRBD1; v_gene: TRBV30; j_gene: TRBJ2-3; CDR3aa: CAWREPRTGPNPDTQYF; CDR3nt: TGTGCCTGGAGAGAACCCCGGACAGGCCCAAACCCCGATACGCAGTATTTT
abundance: -; d_gene: TRBD1; v_gene: TRBV28; j_gene: TRBJ2-7; CDR3aa: CASSSPRSGQGSYEQYF; CDR3nt: TGTGCCAGCAGTTCCCCTAGATCGGGACAGGGCTCCTACGAGCAGTACTTC
abundance: -; d_gene: -; v_gene: TRBV19; j_gene: TRBJ1-2; CDR3aa: CASMGRGGGYTF; CDR3nt: TGTGCCAGTATGGGGCGGGGCGGCGGCTACACCTTC
abundance: -; d_gene: TRBD1; v_gene: TRBV7-2; j_gene: TRBJ1-4; CDR3aa: CASSIDRGNEKLFF; CDR3nt: TGTGCCAGCAGCATCGACAGGGGAAATGAAAAACTGTTTTTT
abundance: -; d_gene: TRBD1; v_gene: TRBV5-4; j_gene: TRBJ1-6; CDR3aa: CASSRDRVMNSPLHF; CDR3nt: TGTGCCAGCAGCCGCGACAGGGTGATGAATTCACCCCTCCACTTT
abundance: once; d_gene: TRBD2; v_gene: TRBV11-2; j_gene: TRBJ2-1; CDR3aa: CASIHTAGLAGGHEQFF; CDR3nt: TGTGCCAGCATCCACACCGCGGGACTAGCGGGAGGACATGAGCAGTTCTTC
abundance: -; d_gene: TRBD1; v_gene: TRBV28; j_gene: TRBJ1-1; CDR3aa: CASSPGGPAEAFF; CDR3nt: TGTGCCAGCAGCCCAGGGGGCCCGGCTGAAGCTTTCTTT
abundance: -; d_gene: TRBD1; v_gene: TRBV4-2; j_gene: TRBJ2-7; CDR3aa: CASSQVVGQGQDYEQYF; CDR3nt: TGTGCCAGCAGCCAAGTTGTGGGACAGGGGCAGGACTACGAGCAGTACTTC
abundance: -; d_gene: -; v_gene: TRBV7-8; j_gene: TRBJ2-2; CDR3aa: CASSLPLRLSFGGELFF; CDR3nt: TGTGCCAGCAGCTTACCCCTCAGGTTATCGTTCGGCGGGGAGCTGTTTTTT
abundance: -; d_gene: -; v_gene: TRBV9; j_gene: TRBJ2-2; CDR3aa: CASNKGHTGELFF; CDR3nt: TGTGCCAGCAATAAGGGGCATACCGGGGAGCTGTTTTTT
abundance: once; d_gene: -; v_gene: TRBV7-9; j_gene: TRBJ2-5; CDR3aa: CASSFGETQYF; CDR3nt: TGTGCCAGCTCCTTCGGGGAGACCCAGTACTTC
abundance: once; d_gene: TRBD1; v_gene: TRBV6-6; j_gene: TRBJ1-1; CDR3aa: CASSRDRAGNTEAFF; CDR3nt: TGTGCCAGCAGCCGAGACAGGGCCGGTAACACTGAAGCTTTCTTT
abundance: -; d_gene: -; v_gene: TRBV28; j_gene: TRBJ2-3; CDR3aa: CAAGMSTDTQYF; CDR3nt: TGTGCGGCAGGGATGAGCACAGATACGCAGTATTTT
abundance: -; d_gene: -; v_gene: TRBV7-8; j_gene: TRBJ2-6; CDR3aa: CASSSGGANVLTF; CDR3nt: TGTGCCAGCAGCTCGGGGGGGGCCAACGTCCTGACTTTC
abundance: -; d_gene: TRBD2; v_gene: TRBV6-5; j_gene: TRBJ2-1; CDR3aa: CASNPAGGPYEQFF; CDR3nt: TGTGCCAGCAACCCAGCGGGGGGGCCGTATGAGCAGTTCTTC
abundance: -; d_gene: TRBD1; v_gene: TRBV19; j_gene: TRBJ2-1; CDR3aa: CASSIGATGGNEQFF; CDR3nt: TGTGCCAGTAGTATAGGGGCGACAGGGGGCAATGAGCAGTTCTTC
abundance: once; d_gene: -; v_gene: TRBV4-1; j_gene: TRBJ2-7; CDR3aa: CASSQDRRGSYEQYF; CDR3nt: TGCGCCAGCAGCCAAGATCGCCGGGGGTCCTACGAGCAGTACTTC
abundance: -; d_gene: -; v_gene: TRBV9; j_gene: TRBJ2-7; CDR3aa: CASSERHGSYEQYF; CDR3nt: TGTGCCAGCAGCGAACGACACGGATCCTACGAGCAGTACTTC
abundance: -; d_gene: -; v_gene: TRBV27; j_gene: TRBJ1-6; CDR3aa: CASSLRMGSSLNSPLHF; CDR3nt: TGTGCCAGCAGTTTAAGGATGGGGAGCTCCCTCAATTCACCCCTCCACTTT
abundance: -; d_gene: TRBD1; v_gene: TRBV6-5; j_gene: TRBJ2-2; CDR3aa: CASKRDRNTGELFF; CDR3nt: TGTGCCAGCAAAAGGGACAGGAACACCGGGGAGCTGTTTTTT
abundance: -; d_gene: -; v_gene: TRBV7-9; j_gene: TRBJ1-1; CDR3aa: CASSPPTTANTEAFF; CDR3nt: TGTGCCAGCAGCCCCCCCACGACAGCCAACACTGAAGCTTTCTTT
abundance: -; d_gene: -; v_gene: TRBV5-1; j_gene: TRBJ1-4; CDR3aa: CASSQERTATNEKLFF; CDR3nt: TGCGCCAGCAGCCAAGAGCGGACAGCAACTAATGAAAAACTGTTTTTT
abundance: -; d_gene: -; v_gene: TRBV7-9; j_gene: TRBJ1-5; CDR3aa: CASSLAETGNQPQHF; CDR3nt: TGTGCCAGCAGCTTAGCCGAGACAGGCAATCAGCCCCAGCATTTT
abundance: -; d_gene: -; v_gene: TRBV11-1; j_gene: TRBJ2-3; CDR3aa: CASSLIRGWGTDTQYF; CDR3nt: TGTGCCAGCAGCTTAATCCGGGGATGGGGCACAGATACGCAGTATTTT
abundance: -; d_gene: -; v_gene: TRBV19; j_gene: TRBJ2-2; CDR3aa: CASRASFNTGELFF; CDR3nt: TGTGCCAGTAGGGCTTCCTTTAACACCGGGGAGCTGTTTTTT
abundance: -; d_gene: TRBD1; v_gene: TRBV6-6; j_gene: TRBJ1-2; CDR3aa: CASSRQGMESGYTF; CDR3nt: TGTGCCAGCAGTCGACAGGGTATGGAGTCTGGCTACACCTTC
abundance: -; d_gene: TRBD1; v_gene: TRBV5-1; j_gene: TRBJ2-2; CDR3aa: CASREGGGNTGELFF; CDR3nt: TGCGCCAGCAGGGAAGGGGGCGGCAATACCGGGGAGCTGTTTTTT
abundance: -; d_gene: -; v_gene: TRBV12-2; j_gene: TRBJ2-3; CDR3aa: CASRQGLASTDTQYF; CDR3nt: TGTGCAAGTCGCCAAGGACTAGCGAGCACAGATACGCAGTATTTT
abundance: -; d_gene: -; v_gene: TRBV6-5; j_gene: TRBJ1-1; CDR3aa: CASSPQGGGGTEAFF; CDR3nt: TGTGCCAGCAGTCCCCAGGGAGGGGGGGGCACTGAAGCTTTCTTT